This T cell receptor (beta chain) was sequenced during a study of type 1 regulatory T cells. About the study: An in vitro protocol generated T-allo10, a Tr1-enriched, alloantigen-specific CD4 T cell product.

Germline V gene lookup returns CDR1 DFQATT and CDR2 SNEGSKA (reference sequence). This CDR3 has 13 amino acids. Trimming removed 4 bases from V and 9 bases from J; junction bases left unmatched: 9. This clonotype was recorded at least ten times. TCRdb recomputed calls from the reads with MiXCR, one row per CDR3 protein. This sample has 15,000 to 20,000 distinct CDR3 sequences, with roughly 10% found just once. The sample consisted of CD4+ T cells, either the whole sample or a sorted fraction (not recorded which). The rearrangement uses TRBV20-1 and TRBJ2-3; 8 positions agree with TRBD2. This sequence was found in a human donor in good health. The CDR3 loop is CSAIESSGITQYF. Written as DNA, the CDR3 is TGCAGTGCTATTGAGAGTAGCGGGATAACGCAGTATTTT.